Following are 27 T cell receptor beta chains from one sample sequenced in a study of OX40 agonist ivuxolimab in advanced cancers. Profiling relied on immunoSEQ multiplex PCR, and the TCRdb table lists in-frame clones only, not all of them. The sample has about 86,000 clones; 91% are singletons. The sequencing here drew on CD4+ or CD8+ T cells sorted from blood, taken in a trial of the OX40 agonist ivuxolimab. These receptors came from an adult with an advanced solid tumor such as melanoma, head and neck, liver or kidney cancer.

The genes are TRBV18 and TRBJ1-2, with 7 bases lining up with TRBD1. The V and J ends lost 8 bases and 2 bases, in that order; junction bases with no gene match: 8. Germline CDR1 KGHSH, CDR2 LQKENI. The CDR3 sequence is 14 residues long. Here the CDR3 DNA reads TGTGCCAGCCAGTACAGGGGAACGAACTATGGCTACACCTTC. It codes for CASQYRGTNYGYTF.

The CDR3 nucleotides are TGTGCCAGCAGCTTAACGTCCTGGAATGGGGCGGCCGGGGAGCTGTTTTTT. Protein: CASSLTSWNGAAGELFF. The chain uses TRBV7-3 and TRBJ2-2; D may be TRBD1 (5 bases). Germline V gene data show CDR1 as SGHTA and CDR2 as FQGTGA. This CDR3 has 17 amino acids. The germline V and J ends were trimmed by 0 bases and 6 bases, with 17 bases remaining between them. Filled out from reference TRBV7-3 and TRBJ2-2, the complete variable domain reads GAGVSQTPSNKVTEKGKYVELRCDPISGHTALYWYRQSLGQGPEFLIYFQGTGAADDSGLPNDRFFAVRPEGSVSTLKIQRTERGDSAVYLCASSLTSWNGAAGELFFGEGSRLTVL.

The V gene is TRBV7-9, the J gene TRBJ2-1; 10 positions match TRBD1. This CDR3 region has 15 residues. Unmatched junction bases numbered 9, after V lost 7 bases and J lost 6 bases. Per germline, CDR1 SEHNR and CDR2 FQNEAQ (reference sequence). CDR3 region: CASTFGTGALNEQFF. In DNA form, the CDR3 reads TGTGCCAGCACCTTCGGGACAGGGGCCCTCAATGAGCAGTTCTTC.

CDR3 bases: TGTGCCAGCAGCTTATCCGGAACCTACGAGCAGTACTTC. Its protein is CASSLSGTYEQYF. The J gene is TRBJ2-7, the V gene TRBV13; no reliable D call. Germline CDR1 PRHDT, CDR2 FYEKMQ (reference sequence). V lost 2 bases, J lost 2 bases, and 7 bases lay in between. CDR3 length: 13 amino acids.

This chain connects TRBV7-6 to TRBJ2-1, with D possibly matching TRBD2 (6 bases). Germline CDR1 and CDR2: SGHVS and FNYEAQ. Trimming shortened V by 1 base and J by 0 bases, and 16 bases separated the two germline ends. This CDR3 has 18 amino acids. The CDR3 sequence is CASSLGSGEVSSYNEQFF. The CDR3 DNA is TGTGCCAGCAGCTTAGGGAGTGGGGAGGTCAGCTCCTACAATGAGCAGTTCTTC.

This clone occurred once. This chain connects TRBV9 to TRBJ1-3, with 12 nucleotides matching TRBD1. This CDR3 has 18 amino acids. The V gene's germline CDR1 is SGDLS and CDR2 YYNGEE. The J segment lost 0 bases and the V segment lost 0 bases, leaving 4 bases of the junction unmatched. The CDR3: CASSVATGQGASGNTIYF. The DNA of the CDR3 is TGTGCCAGCAGCGTAGCTACGGGACAGGGGGCCTCTGGAAACACCATATATTTT.

The genes are TRBV20-1 and TRBJ1-1; D not certain. Per the germline V gene, CDR1 is DFQATT and CDR2 is SNEGSKA (reference sequence). V was shortened by 7 bases and J by 1 base, with 7 bases between the two germline ends. The CDR3 is made up of 11 amino acids. The CDR3 DNA reads TGCAGTGTTATAGCGAACACTGAAGCTTTCTTT. It yields the protein CSVIANTEAFF.

The chain links TRBV5-8 to TRBJ1-1; a possible D gene is TRBD1 (5 bases). Germline V gene data show CDR1 as SGHTS and CDR2 as YDEGEE. The CDR3 spans 18 residues. V lost 3 bases and J 0 bases, leaving 21 bases between the germline ends. This CDR3 is CASSWRGYRTSMNTEAFF. The CDR3, as DNA: TGTGCCAGCAGCTGGAGGGGTTACCGGACAAGCATGAACACTGAAGCTTTCTTT.

The V gene is TRBV5-6, the J gene TRBJ2-7, with 10 positions matching TRBD2. This CDR3 has 16 amino acids. Per the germline V gene, CDR1 is SGHDT and CDR2 is YYEEEE. Trimming removed 4 bases from V and 0 bases from J; junction bases left unmatched: 7. CDR3 in DNA: TGTGCCAGCAGCCGAACTCCTAGCGGGAGCTCCTACGAGCAGTACTTC. Amino acids: CASSRTPSGSSYEQYF.

The chain has TRBV21-1 and TRBJ2-2; the table's D call TRBD2 went unverified against the DNA. TRBV21-1 is an annotated pseudogene. The CDR3 has 15 residues. The CDR3 coding sequence is TGTGCCAGCAGCAATTTCGGGGTACACACCGGGGAGCTGTTTTTT. Its protein is CASSNFGVHTGELFF.

In DNA form, the CDR3 reads TGTGCCAGCAGTTTTGGACAGCTAAACATTCAGTACTTC. Translating it yields CASSFGQLNIQYF. The chain joins TRBV28 to TRBJ2-4; tentatively, D is TRBD1 (6 bases). Trimming removed 3 bases from V and 6 bases from J, with 9 bases in between. Germline V gene lookup returns CDR1 MDHEN and CDR2 SYDVKM. This CDR3 spans 13 amino acids.

This chain joins TRBV28 and TRBJ1-2, with a tentative D call TRBD1 (5 bases). V was pared by 5 bases and J by 8 bases, with 18 bases between. CDR1 is MDHEN and CDR2 is SYDVKM in the germline V gene. The CDR3 spans 14 residues. CDR3 in amino acids: CASSPSGTLTGYTF. For the CDR3, the DNA is TGTGCCAGCAGTCCTTCAGGGACGCTTACCGGCTACACCTTC.

This chain uses TRBV19 with TRBJ1-5, with D uncertain. CDR3 size: 15 residues. Trimming stripped 0 bases from V and 1 base from J, with 7 bases between. The germline gives CDR1 LNHDA, CDR2 SQIVND (reference sequence). The CDR3 nucleotides read TGTGCCAGTAGTATAGACCGTTTAAGCAATCAGCCCCAGCATTTT. Its protein product is CASSIDRLSNQPQHF.

The V gene is TRBV19, the J gene TRBJ2-3; D is uncertain. The CDR3 extends over 14 amino acids. CDR1 and CDR2 from the germline V gene are LNHDA and SQIVND (reference sequence). Trimming took 3 bases from V and 4 from J, leaving 11 bases between them. The CDR3: CASSILGIADTQYF. The DNA of the CDR3 is TGTGCCAGTAGTATCCTAGGGATAGCAGATACGCAGTATTTT.

The DNA for the CDR3 is TGTGCCTGGAGGGTTGACAGTCGCTACAATGAGCAGTTCTTC. This sequence encodes CAWRVDSRYNEQFF. The chain links TRBV30 to TRBJ2-1, with D possibly matching TRBD1 (5 bases). The CDR3 is made up of 14 amino acids. Trimming took off 3 bases at V and 3 bases at J, with 12 bases between the two ends. Germline assignment: CDR1 GTSNPN and CDR2 SVGIG (reference sequence).

The chain employs TRBV27 and TRBJ1-1; tentative D call: TRBD1 (5 bases). V lost 7 bases, J lost 0 bases, and 15 bases lay in between. The V gene's germline CDR1 is MNHEY and CDR2 SMNVEV (reference sequence). This CDR3 is 15 amino acids long. The CDR3 reads CASTSTAGLNTEAFF. CDR3 nucleotide sequence: TGTGCCAGCACGTCTACGGCAGGGTTGAACACTGAAGCTTTCTTT.

This clone showed up just a few times. The CDR3 loop reads CASRESTDTQYF. For the CDR3, the DNA is TGTGCCAGCAGGGAGAGCACAGATACGCAGTATTTT. The chain is built from TRBV6-5 and TRBJ2-3; no clear D. Germline loops: CDR1 MNHEY, CDR2 SVGAGI. V lost 6 bases, J lost 0 bases, and 4 bases lay in between. The CDR3 runs 12 residues.

The V and J genes are TRBV4-1 and TRBJ2-2; no clear D. Trimming took off 0 bases at V and 5 bases at J, with 13 bases between the two ends. The CDR3 has 16 amino acids. Germline values: CDR1 MGHRA, CDR2 YSYEKL. The CDR3 DNA is TGCGCCAGCAGCCAAGAGTTCCCCTTGGGTACCGGGGAGCTGTTTTTT. This encodes CASSQEFPLGTGELFF.

This sequence joins TRBV2 and TRBJ2-1; D tentatively fits TRBD1 or TRBD2 (5 bases each). CDR3 length equals 22 residues. Germline assignment: CDR1 SNHLY and CDR2 FYNNEI. With 4 bases removed from V and 0 bases from J, the gap between germline ends came to 31 bases. CDR3 nucleotide sequence: TGTGCCAGCAGTGGGGGGATTGGGACGGTAAAAGATTCCCTCAGCTCCTACAATGAGCAGTTCTTC. Translated, it gives CASSGGIGTVKDSLSSYNEQFF.

The V and J genes are TRBV4-2 and TRBJ2-3; D unresolved. The V and J ends lost 1 base and 3 bases respectively, with 11 bases between them. The CDR3 spans 15 residues. Germline CDR1 and CDR2: LGHNA and YNFKEQ. CDR3 region: CASSQGGAVTDTQYF. In nucleotides, the CDR3 is TGTGCCAGCAGCCAAGGAGGTGCGGTTACAGATACGCAGTATTTT.

The chain has TRBV11-2 and TRBJ1-1, with D unclear. CDR1 and CDR2 (germline): SGHAT, FQNNGV. The V gene lost 5 bases and the J gene lost 0 bases, with 16 bases spanning the gap. This CDR3 is built from 16 residues. This chain's CDR3 is CASSPRGTSMNTEAFF. The CDR3, as DNA: TGTGCCAGCAGCCCCCGTGGAACTTCAATGAACACTGAAGCTTTCTTT.

The chain uses TRBV10-2 and TRBJ2-7, with TRBD1 identical over 7 bases. J lost 8 bases, V lost 3 bases, and 7 bases had no gene match. In germline, CDR1 is WSHSY, CDR2 SAAADI. This CDR3 is 13 amino acids long. The CDR3 nucleotides are TGCGCCAGCAGTGAACAGGGGTGGGAGCAGCAGTACTTC. Translation gives CASSEQGWEQQYF.

This clone appeared once. J is TRBJ2-7 and V is TRBV27, with D perhaps matching TRBD2 (6 bases). This CDR3 is built from 16 residues. V was cut by 1 base and J by 1 base, with 14 bases left in between. The germline CDR1 and CDR2 sequences are MNHEY and SMNVEV (reference sequence). CDR3 in DNA: TGTGCCAGCAGTTTATTGGGAGGTACAGGTTCCTACGAGCAGTACTTC. This translates into CASSLLGGTGSYEQYF.

J is TRBJ1-2 and V is TRBV19; D unclear. Trimming took off 10 bases at V and 8 bases at J, with 20 bases between the two ends. The CDR3 sequence is 13 residues long. From germline, CDR1 is LNHDA and CDR2 SQIVND (reference sequence). The CDR3 DNA reads as TGTGCCACCCGTGACTCAGGCCTTTACGGCTACACCTTC. This translates into CATRDSGLYGYTF.

Details on this clone: A much larger clonotype is one base distant, so this may be a read error. V gene TRBV5-6 combines with J gene TRBJ2-7; D remains ambiguous. CDR1 is SGHDT and CDR2 is YYEEEE in the germline V gene. Trimming took 5 bases from V and 3 from J, leaving 6 bases between them. This CDR3 contains 11 residues. For the CDR3, the DNA is TGTGCCAGCAGTTTTGACTACGAGCAGTACTTC. This sequence encodes CASSFDYEQYF.

The J gene is TRBJ2-2, the V gene TRBV6-5; D gene unclear. The CDR3 length is 13 residues. Germline V gives CDR1 MNHEY, CDR2 SVGAGI. With 5 bases removed from V and 9 bases from J, the gap between germline ends came to 13 bases. The CDR3 DNA follows: TGTGCCAGCAGTCTCTCAGTCTACAGGGAGCTGTTTTTT. Amino acid sequence: CASSLSVYRELFF.

The CDR3 DNA is TGTGCCAGCAGTTTTTCGCGGGTAGGGACAGATACGCAGTATTTT. It translates to CASSFSRVGTDTQYF. The chain recombines TRBV27 with TRBJ2-3; weak D call: TRBD2 (5 bases). Germline V gives CDR1 MNHEY, CDR2 SMNVEV (reference sequence). V dropped 3 bases and J dropped 3 bases, with 13 bases sitting between them. This CDR3 contains 15 residues.